This T cell receptor beta chain was recorded in a study of cytomegalovirus exposure and HLA in healthy donors (dated by TCRdb to 2015 to 2018). For the study in its entirety: An earlier analysis of roughly 570 of the donors reported approximately 300 Gb of sequence data and 95 million to 140 million unique TCR beta sequences obtained from roughly 170 million T cells. An early release that covered roughly 600 HLA-typed donors contained approximately 290 gigabases of sequencing data and tens of millions of unique TCR sequences. Of the 300 to 450 genotyped donors, 81% were placed in the genetic ancestry cluster associated with self-reported Caucasian donors. The study aimed to test whether signatures of past pathogen exposure could be identified by cataloging public T cell receptors. The T cell repertoires of some 670 subjects were profiled by immunosequencing and related to cytomegalovirus serostatus. In addition to the first cohort of around 670 subjects, a separate validation cohort of some 120 different subjects was used. The study combined high-throughput TCR immunosequencing, statistical association of individual TCRs with disease status, and machine learning to predict cytomegalovirus infection status. In a later analysis, previously published TCR beta repertoires from 500 to 750 donors were re-analyzed and high-resolution HLA genotyping was added so that TCR occurrence patterns could be studied. In the later analysis, no new phenotypic data were used to find candidate immune exposures; instead, reliance was placed on TCR beta sequences and their occurrence across donors. In an earlier analysis of 550 to 700 of the donors, high-throughput TCR beta sequencing was used to judge whether each TCR beta V gene segment behaved as functional or pseudogenic. Donor age, sex, ethnicity and CMV serostatus were compiled alongside the repertoire data. A later genetic analysis used genome-wide SNP genotypes for about 60% of the roughly 670 donors, treating that subset as a discovery cohort. Every discovery cohort repertoire had been produced on one sequencing platform. HLA typing included class I and class II loci at four-digit resolution. The number of typed donors differed by locus: about 620-640 for A, B, C, DRB1 and DQB1; approximately 520 for DQA1; approximately 600 for DPA1; and some 450 for DPB1. Roughly 5 DR-DQ haplotypes were treated as single units for association and clustering because of strong linkage in the cohort. Across around 400 genotyped donors of the cohort, an average of roughly 200,000 unique TCR beta nucleotide sequences per donor were sequenced, and roughly a sixth of those sequences were non-productive.

The cohort consisted of approximately 690 healthy bone marrow donors. All cohort members were sampled while nominally healthy, although unrecorded immune exposures were likely present. The donor tested CMV seronegative, placing the donor among the 350 to 400 seronegative members of the cohort. A peripheral blood sample was collected from each donor, and TCR beta sequencing was performed on peripheral blood mononuclear cells. Genomic DNA extraction from the blood cell samples was performed with the Qiagen DNeasy Blood Extraction Kit. Receptor libraries were prepared by the immunoSEQ multiplex PCR assay. For the multiplex PCR, a mixture combining 60 forward primers for TCR Vbeta segments and 13 reverse primers for TCR Jbeta segments was used. The CDR3 region of rearranged TCR beta genes was amplified from genomic DNA by a multiplex PCR assay. The amplified TCR beta libraries were sequenced on the Illumina HiSeq System as 87-base-pair reads. Turning to the authors' computational methods: In a later analysis, some 80 million unique TCR beta chains were counted across the roughly 670 repertoires, and approximately 9.9 million of these chains were shared by at least two donors. To remove PCR and sequencing errors, raw reads were error-corrected and collapsed into unique sequences using a nearest-neighbor algorithm that merged closely related sequences. Alignment of CDR3 sequences to IMGT reference sequences was used to assign V, D and J gene segments. Each retained sequence needed at least a six-nucleotide match to both a V gene segment and a J gene segment. Rearrangements were classified as productive when the CDR3 lacked stop codons and remained in frame with V and J, and all other rearrangements were classified as non-productive. CDR3 was defined by IMGT convention, running from the second conserved V-encoded cysteine to the conserved J-encoded phenylalanine. In an earlier analysis of approximately 500 of the donors, sequences lacking an unambiguous match to a single V gene segment were excluded. In an earlier analysis of approximately 560 of the donors, a V segment was called functional when productive rearrangements were above 56.7%, and segregating when the standard deviation between donors exceeded 5%. To diagnose cytomegalovirus status from the catalog of TCR beta chain sequences, a statistical classification framework was built. V and J gene assignment, in a later analysis, came from comparing TCR nucleotide sequences with IMGT/GENE-DB human TR gene sequences. A later analysis assigned CDR3 sequences and most-parsimonious VDJ recombination scenarios with the TCRdist pipeline. In a later analysis, every TCR beta chain was defined by the combination of its CDR3 amino acid sequence and its V-gene family, and reads without a unique V-gene family were dropped. As a way to deal with suspected cross-contamination and a sequencing artifact, a later analysis dropped approximately 590 nucleotide sequences that were highly shared and had low generation probability. A later analysis calculated a clonal expansion index for each public chain from normalized within-repertoire ranks of inferred template counts. In a later analysis, generation probabilities were computed with a VDJ recombination model fitted to out-of-frame rearrangements, and the resulting probabilities were checked against IGoR. In a later analysis, TCR-TCR, TCR-HLA and TCR-CMV co-occurrence was scored with hypergeometric tests, and a repertoire-size bias correction was applied to TCR pairs. In a later analysis, false discovery rates were estimated by permuting HLA or CMV assignments 20 times. In a later analysis, co-occurring TCRs were grouped using DBSCAN, with TCRdist sequence similarity added in when clustering inside HLA-allele-positive subsets. For co-occurrence clustering, repertoires with fewer than 30,000 or more than 120,000 public chains were excluded, along with several repertoires with anomalous nucleotide sharing. Entries here come from immuneACCESS through TCRdb and include only in-frame sequences with V and J called. Some clones fail to appear in such tables; in the studies checked, an unresolved V gene covers under half of the shortfall, and the cause of the remainder is unknown. From that table come the V and J calls and clone size; the DNA was used to work out D and trimming. The table for this sample lists 25,000 to 35,000 clones; 44% of them were counted only once. The ten biggest clones cover 2% of the sample.

In the case of this clone: Its antigen remains undetermined. No clone much larger than this one lies a single base away; base qualities are absent.

Results the study describes overall, beyond this receptor: A further reported finding was that TCR beta sequences accurately predicted the HLA-A and HLA-B alleles for most subjects in the first cohort. Because HLA typing was unavailable for some donors at each locus, only the typed subset was used in association tests. A later genetic analysis associated a missense DCLRE1C variant with V-gene and J-gene trimming of TCR beta chains, and an independent cohort replicated the association. Cytomegalovirus status was reported to be diagnosed by the classifier with high specificity and sensitivity in both the original and validation cohorts. Immune exposure information for the cohort was limited to CMV serostatus. Some 16 rarely observed V segments, including chromosome 9 orphons, were excluded from the earlier analysis of several hundred of the donors because counts were too low. Several of the top co-occurrence clusters appeared to be linked to parvovirus B19, influenza, CMV and Epstein-Barr virus, according to a later analysis. The sequencing pipeline was judged likely to have produced a cluster of highly shared sequence variants as a technical artifact. Specific HLA alleles were associated with 15,000 to 20,000 TCR beta sequences at a false discovery rate of 0.05 in a later analysis. In vitro tests confirmed that a few of the cytomegalovirus-associated TCR beta chains recognize cytomegalovirus antigens. The authors suggested that the approach could potentially be generalized to other disease states and immunological phenotypes. In this cohort, only TCR beta chains were sequenced, and detectable features were limited by the absence of alpha or paired-chain data. In a later analysis, HLA-associated TCR beta chains were found to be more clonally expanded and to have lower generation probabilities than equally common non-associated chains. In the study, 150 to 200 TCR beta chains were listed as associated with cytomegalovirus. Correlated functional status among segregating V segments might reflect linkage disequilibrium, but an unknown experimental factor could not be ruled out. Roughly uniform sequencing depth across donors was assumed in presence/absence analyses, although this assumption may not hold. Most TCR sequences were seen in very few donors, while some public TCRs were found in many individuals. According to a later analysis, most CMV-associated TCR beta chains appeared to be HLA-restricted, and the HLA associations seemed to be driven largely by CMV exposure. Strong co-occurrence of HLA alleles, especially DR and DQ, made assigning TCR associations to individual alleles difficult. A later genetic analysis reported fewer N-insertions in productive TCRs among donors in an Asian-associated ancestry cluster than the roughly 700-donor mean. A later analysis found that TCR association rates varied across HLA loci, with DRB1 alleles showing the most associated TCRs and HLA-C alleles the fewest. Broadly in line with IMGT annotations, most TCR beta V segments showed up in productive rearrangements about 87% or about 30% of the time in an earlier analysis of some 590 of the donors.

The receptor was derived from a woman aged 50 to 65 in good health and CMV-seronegative. Input material: PBMCs.

The CDR3 loop reads CASSLADSPLHF. The DNA sequence is given as TGTGCCAGCAGCTTGGCGGATTCACCCCTCCACTTT. The sequence is built from TRBV7-9 and TRBJ1-6, with the D gene uncertain. The CDR3 goes from the cysteine to the phenylalanine over 12 residues. Just CDR3 DNA is preserved here, 36 bases in frame from base 1. The V and J ends are trimmed by 3 bases and 8 bases, leaving 5 bases between them. CDR1 and CDR2 are drawn from the germline V gene (reference sequence): SEHNR, FQNEAQ.